These 9 T cell receptor beta chains were sequenced from one sample in a study of blood T cells in healthy people across ages. The second PCR ran roughly 6 to 11 cycles with a sample-barcoded 5' primer and J-beta primers. TCRdb called the 5' RACE reads again in MiXCR, with one record for every CDR3 protein. The sample includes about 1.1 million distinct CDR3 sequences, less than 45% seen only once; the top ten take approximately 14%. Sequencing was performed on blood. These receptor sequences come from a man between 18 and 29 years old in good health.

This clonotype was observed a few times. The chain uses TRBV13 and TRBJ2-5; D gene unclear. V was shortened by 1 base and J by 4 bases, with 4 bases between the two germline ends. Germline V CDR1 and CDR2: PRHDT, FYEKMQ (reference sequence). This CDR3 is built from 12 residues. CDR3 nucleotides: TGTGCCAGCAGCTTAGAAACAGAGACCCAGTACTTC. Encoded protein: CASSLETETQYF.

V and J are TRBV6-1 and TRBJ1-2; TRBD1 matches at 7 bases. The CDR3 spans 13 residues. After removal of 10 bases from V and 2 bases from J, the junction contained 7 bases not matched to a gene. Germline CDR1 and CDR2: MNHNS and SASEGT. The CDR3: CATSTGTNYGYTF. For the CDR3, the DNA is TGTGCCACCTCGACAGGGACCAACTATGGCTACACCTTC.

This clonotype was recorded a few times. The rearrangement uses TRBV10-3 and TRBJ2-7, with TRBD1 matching 8 bases. Germline CDR1 and CDR2: ENHRY and SYGVKD. V lost 6 bases, J lost 1 base, and 5 bases stayed unmatched. This CDR3 contains 14 residues. In DNA, the CDR3 is TGTGCCATCAGGGACACAGGGGGTTCCTACGAGCAGTACTTC. Its protein product is CAIRDTGGSYEQYF.

The chain links TRBV7-2 to TRBJ2-7; no reliable D call. This CDR3 has 13 amino acids. V was shortened by 2 bases and J by 2 bases, with 7 bases between the two germline ends. From germline, CDR1 is SGHTA and CDR2 FQGNSA. The CDR3 is CASSLSEAYEQYF. As DNA, the CDR3 is TGTGCCAGCAGCTTATCCGAGGCCTACGAGCAGTACTTC.

This clonotype has a single count. V is TRBV27 and J is TRBJ2-7; 10 positions match TRBD1. The CDR3 is 15 amino acids. Losses at the gene ends were 5 bases for V and 5 bases for J; bases not matched to a gene: 9. Germline CDR1 reads MNHEY; CDR2 reads SMNVEV (reference sequence). In nucleotides, the CDR3 is TGTGCCAGCAGTCGCGCTCGGACAGGGGGAAACGAGCAGTACTTC. Protein: CASSRARTGGNEQYF.

The J gene is TRBJ2-3, the V gene TRBV6-5, with D tentatively TRBD1 (6 bases). In germline, CDR1 is MNHEY, CDR2 SVGAGI. V lost 5 bases to trimming and J lost 6 bases, with 12 bases between them. This CDR3 has 13 amino acids. Here the CDR3 DNA reads TGTGCCAGCAGTGCGAGCAGGGGTGATACGCAGTATTTT. It encodes CASSASRGDTQYF.

The chain carries TRBV4-3 and TRBJ1-4; D is undetermined. Germline lookup yields CDR1 LGHNA and CDR2 YSLEER. V was cut by 0 bases and J by 7 bases, with 12 bases left in between. This CDR3 has 15 residues. CDR3 sequence (DNA): TGCGCCAGCAGCCAAGATTCCGGGTATGGTGAAAAACTGTTTTTT. Protein product: CASSQDSGYGEKLFF.

This chain links TRBV27 with TRBJ2-7, with D perhaps TRBD2 (6 bases). Trimming took off 4 bases at V and 2 bases at J, with 9 bases between the two ends. The CDR3 extends over 13 amino acids. Per germline, CDR1 MNHEY and CDR2 SMNVEV (reference sequence). CDR3 residues: CASSYPGAYEQYF. CDR3 in DNA: TGTGCCAGCAGTTACCCGGGAGCCTACGAGCAGTACTTC.

The chain has TRBV7-8 and TRBJ1-6, with a weak D call TRBD1 (5 bases). The CDR3 sequence is 15 residues long. CDR1 and CDR2 (germline): SGHVS, FQNEAQ. V shed 3 bases and J shed 5 bases, with 11 bases lying between them. This CDR3 reads CASSFAQGDNSPLHF. The CDR3 nucleotides are TGTGCCAGCAGCTTCGCGCAGGGTGATAATTCACCCCTCCACTTT.